This TCR beta chain was obtained from a study of early T cells in non-severe SARS-CoV-2 infection. The V end lost 4 bases, the J end lost 1 base, and 13 bases lay between the germline ends. This CDR3 is built from 15 residues. In germline, CDR1 is KGHSH, CDR2 LQKENI. In TCRdb, the 5' RACE reads were re-called with MiXCR into one record per CDR3 protein. The sample records 20,000 to 25,000 distinct CDR3 sequences, approximately 4.4% being singletons. This clonotype showed up many times. This receptor was taken from an adult who was a healthcare worker with PCR-confirmed SARS-CoV-2 infection or an uninfected control (not recorded which). The gene calls are TRBV18 and TRBJ1-1; D is possibly TRBD1 (6 bases). The sample taken for sequencing was whole blood. CDR3 in DNA: TGTGCCAGCTCACGAACCGGGACACCGAACACTGAAGCTTTCTTT. Translating it yields CASSRTGTPNTEAFF.